This TCR beta chain was obtained from a study of blood T cell repertoires in COVID-19 (dated by TCRdb to 2019 to 2021). With regard to the full study: Samples from collaborators originated in the United States, Italy and Spain and spanned both the acute and convalescent phases of COVID-19. The prospective study material was composed of cDNA or gDNA derived from T cells, B-cell-depleted T cells, or PBMCs. The dataset comprised deeply sampled blood TCRbeta repertoires from subjects exposed to, actively infected with, or recovered from COVID-19. The repertoires were released in a freely available public database meant as a resource for research on the immune response to SARS-CoV-2. Samples were obtained from the ongoing ImmuneRACE study (first 160 participants) and from 1,254 subjects provided by 6 global collaborators. The sample metadata nearly always contained a de-identified subject ID, COVID-19 status, age in years and sex. Where available, HLA class I and class II types were obtained from metadata supplied by the sample provider rather than from assay-based typing. Points the paper makes about the study in general: The amount of clinical and demographic metadata varied by source and participant and was provided uncurated.

TCRbeta CDR3 regions were amplified from genomic DNA using the immunoSEQ Assay, a bias-controlled multiplex PCR. As for how the authors treated the data: Nucleated cell counts per sample were estimated from amplification of reference gene primers within the assay. Sequence reads were collapsed and filtered to measure the absolute abundance of every unique TCRbeta CDR3 rearrangement. For each sample, productive Simpson clonality was calculated as the square root of Simpson's diversity index across productive rearrangements. This immuneACCESS table, as held by TCRdb, lists in-frame sequences with V and J called but not all clones. Of the missing ones, under half trace to an unresolved V gene in checked studies; the others have no known cause. V, J and clone size are taken as reported in that table, and D and trimming were inferred from the DNA itself. Counted in this sample were 200,000 to 250,000 clones; 84% of them appeared once. The ten largest make up roughly 7.6% of the sample.

At one collaborating source in Seattle, patients were enrolled during active infection and were followed longitudinally through the course of disease. Each collaborating institution followed its own protocols to collect whole blood in K2EDTA tubes. For TCRbeta analysis, collaborators shipped samples as frozen whole blood, isolated PBMCs, or DNA extracted from either of those sample types. The germline V gene provides CDR1 MNHNS and CDR2 SASEGT. The CDR3 goes from the cysteine to the phenylalanine over 14 residues. The entry retains the CDR3 DNA only, 42 bases that are in frame from base 1. At the junction V is shortened by 3 bases and J by 8 bases, with 14 bases in between. This clone occurred once. Its antigen is not yet known. Base qualities are not recorded, but no much larger clone differs from it by a single base.

This receptor was obtained from a woman over 75 with COVID-19, enrolled during active disease. This chain joins TRBV6-1 to TRBJ1-3; 6 matching bases give a weak D call of TRBD1. What was sequenced was peripheral blood. The base sequence is TGTGCCAGCAGTGACGACGGCAGGGGAGACACCATATATTTT. Its product reads: CASSDDGRGDTIYF.